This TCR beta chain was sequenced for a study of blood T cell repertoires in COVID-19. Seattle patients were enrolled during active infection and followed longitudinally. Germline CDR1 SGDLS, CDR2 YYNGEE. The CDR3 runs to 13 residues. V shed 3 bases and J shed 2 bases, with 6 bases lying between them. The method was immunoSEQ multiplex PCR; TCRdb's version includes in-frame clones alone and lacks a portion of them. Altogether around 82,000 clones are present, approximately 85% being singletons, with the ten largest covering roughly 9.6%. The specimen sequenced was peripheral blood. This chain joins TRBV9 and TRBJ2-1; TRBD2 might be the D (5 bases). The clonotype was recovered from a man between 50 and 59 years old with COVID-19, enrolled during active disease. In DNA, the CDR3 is TGTGCCAGCAGCGAGGGAGCCTACAATGAGCAGTTCTTC. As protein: CASSEGAYNEQFF.